This TCR beta chain was sequenced for a study of metastatic and nonmetastatic thyroid tumors. Points from the study as a whole: The reported finding was significantly higher TCR beta diversity in malignant thyroid tumors relative to benign nodules, in blood and tumor.

Germline trimming cut 4 bases from V and 2 bases from J; bases unmatched to any gene: 12. Germline CDR1 MNHEY, CDR2 SVGEGT. The CDR3 loop spans 17 amino acids. Every patient underwent thyroid surgery untreated. Source study methods: For papillary thyroid cancer, a distant-metastasis classifier was constructed from CDR3 differences observed across clinicopathological groups. From the PCR reads, TCRdb re-called clones with MiXCR. These V and J calls derive from TCRdb rather than the authors' analysis. Of about 20,000 clones in the sample, roughly 22% were seen once. In its sample, this clone was seen a few times. Its antigen is unknown.

The TCR was taken from a female donor with papillary thyroid cancer or a benign thyroid nodule (not recorded which). Some clones in this sample may be carry-over from other donors' samples. The sample was adjacent normal tissue. The rearrangement joins TRBV6-2 or TRBV6-3 to TRBJ2-7; 9 bases match TRBD2. CDR3 region: CASSFPLAGVNTYEQYF. Written as DNA, the CDR3 is TGTGCCAGCAGTTTCCCCTTAGCGGGAGTAAACACCTACGAGCAGTACTTC.